What follows describes a single TCR beta chain. The authors' processing: The assay estimated nucleated cells by amplifying reference gene primers. Some clones are missing from TCRdb's copy, which holds only in-frame ones; the method was immunoSEQ multiplex PCR. D and trimming were read from the DNA, whereas the V and J calls and clone size are those reported in that table. The table has about 480,000 clones, 85% to 90% seen once. V was clipped by 3 bases and J by 8 bases; unmatched bases: 11. This CDR3 comprises 15 residues. Germline loops: CDR1 WSHSY, CDR2 SAAADI. These data are taken from a study of blood T cell repertoires in COVID-19. In assigning cohorts, the study relied on participant-reported clinical history.

J is TRBJ2-3 and V is TRBV10-2; 7 positions match TRBD2. This clonotype originated in a woman aged 40-49 years who had recovered from COVID-19. Sequences were obtained from PBMCs or T cells enriched from blood (not recorded which). CDR3 residues: CASSDPGGFWGTQYF. The CDR3 nucleotides are TGCGCCAGCAGTGACCCGGGAGGTTTTTGGGGTACGCAGTATTTT.